The rows below give T cell receptor beta chains drawn from one sample of a study of blood T cell repertoires in COVID-19. Clones were read by immunoSEQ multiplex PCR, and TCRdb kept only the in-frame ones, dropping some. The table includes hundreds of thousands of clones, 85% to 90% detected once. The source material was PBMCs or T cells enriched from blood (not recorded which). These receptors all come from a man aged 35-49 years who had recovered from COVID-19. The CDR3 runs from the conserved cysteine through the conserved F or W. Each record gives: V gene, J gene, clone size, D gene, CDR3 protein, CDR3 DNA. D genes are given only for firm matches. Expanded clones are given a class, and other clones once, few, many or no size at all.

>TRBV11-2|TRBJ2-1|-|TRBD2
CASSLGTSGSSRQFF
TGTGCCAGCAGCCTCGGGACTAGCGGGAGTTCTCGGCAGTTCTTC
>TRBV27|TRBJ1-4|-|-
CASSKSGVRNNEKLFF
TGTGCCAGCAGTAAATCAGGGGTGAGGAATAATGAAAAACTGTTTTTT
>TRBV19|TRBJ2-6|-|-
CASSFGQFSGANVLTF
TGTGCCAGTAGTTTCGGACAATTCTCTGGGGCCAACGTCCTGACTTTC
>TRBV5-1|TRBJ1-2|few|TRBD1
CASSPTQGAAYGYTF
TGCGCCAGCAGCCCGACGCAGGGGGCTGCCTATGGCTACACCTTC
>TRBV7-9|TRBJ2-2|-|-
CASSVPTGELFF
TGTGCCAGCAGCGTCCCAACCGGGGAGCTGTTTTTT
>TRBV18|TRBJ2-5|few|TRBD1
CASSPRGTGVTEETQYF
TGTGCCAGCTCACCCCGGGGGACAGGGGTAACGGAAGAGACCCAGTACTTC
>TRBV2|TRBJ1-1|-|-
CASSEGVGSNTEAFF
TGTGCCAGCAGTGAAGGGGTGGGGAGTAACACTGAAGCTTTCTTT
>TRBV19|TRBJ1-5|-|-
CASSLTGGSIQPQHF
TGTGCCAGTAGTCTGACAGGTGGTTCAATCCAGCCCCAGCATTTT
>TRBV3-1/TRBV3-2|TRBJ1-1|-|-
CASSQGTVTNTEAFF
TGTGCCAGCAGCCAAGGGACAGTTACGAACACTGAAGCTTTCTTT
>TRBV27|TRBJ2-3|-|TRBD2
CASIPEPGLAGGSTDTQYF
TGTGCCAGCATCCCTGAACCGGGACTAGCGGGGGGGAGCACAGATACGCAGTATTTT
>TRBV3-1/TRBV3-2|TRBJ1-2|-|-
CASSQDLRWAEDYGYTF
TGTGCCAGCAGCCAAGATTTAAGATGGGCGGAGGACTATGGCTACACCTTC
>TRBV11-2|TRBJ2-7|-|-
CASSLATGQRYYEQYF
TGTGCCAGCAGCTTAGCTACTGGACAGAGATACTACGAGCAGTACTTC
>TRBV6-2/TRBV6-3|TRBJ1-6|-|-
CASSRTGLEHSPLHF
TGTGCCAGCAGTAGGACTGGTTTGGAACATTCACCCCTCCACTTT
>TRBV27|TRBJ1-2|once|-
CASSRGYGYTF
TGTGCCAGTAGCAGGGGCTATGGCTACACCTTC
>TRBV5-5|TRBJ1-1|-|TRBD1
CASSSYRGRTEAFF
TGTGCCAGCAGCTCATACAGGGGGCGAACTGAAGCTTTCTTT
>TRBV7-2|TRBJ1-6|-|-
CASSLFSDNSPLHF
TGTGCCAGCAGCTTATTCTCGGATAATTCACCCCTCCACTTT
>TRBV6-5|TRBJ2-5|-|-
CASGGENVETQYF
TGTGCCAGCGGAGGGGAGAATGTGGAGACCCAGTACTTC
>TRBV18|TRBJ2-2|-|TRBD1
CASSPGTAPNTGELFF
TGTGCCAGCTCACCCGGGACAGCTCCGAACACCGGGGAGCTGTTTTTT
>TRBV2|TRBJ1-5|-|TRBD1
CASSRQGAEQPQHF
TGTGCCAGCAGTCGACAGGGGGCTGAACAGCCCCAGCATTTT
>TRBV18|TRBJ2-1|once|TRBD1
CASSPRDRGEQFF
TGTGCCAGCTCACCACGGGACAGGGGGGAGCAGTTCTTC
>TRBV11-3|TRBJ2-1|-|-
CASSLDTPSAVYNEQFF
TGTGCCAGCAGCTTAGATACCCCGTCCGCGGTATACAATGAGCAGTTCTTC
>TRBV24-1|TRBJ1-1|-|TRBD1
CATSDCPLTGDGYTEAFF
TGTGCCACCAGTGATTGCCCATTGACAGGGGACGGGTACACTGAAGCTTTCTTT
>TRBV10-3|TRBJ1-1|-|TRBD1
CATSGQENTEAFF
TGTGCCACCTCGGGACAGGAGAACACTGAAGCTTTCTTT
>TRBV5-1|TRBJ2-7|-|-
CASREGTVSYEQYF
TGCGCCAGCAGGGAGGGGACAGTCTCCTACGAGCAGTACTTC
>TRBV9|TRBJ1-1|-|TRBD1
CASSAGTENTEAFF
TGTGCCAGCAGCGCAGGGACAGAGAACACTGAAGCTTTCTTT
>TRBV11-2|TRBJ2-1|-|TRBD2
CASSLAGGAYNEQFF
TGTGCCAGCAGCCTAGCGGGGGGGGCTTACAATGAGCAGTTCTTC
>TRBV7-2|TRBJ1-4|-|-
CASSFRQGSEKLFF
TGTGCCAGCAGCTTCCGGCAGGGGAGCGAAAAACTGTTTTTT
>TRBV2|TRBJ2-3|-|TRBD2
CASSGGLALADTQYF
TGTGCCAGCAGTGGGGGACTAGCGTTAGCAGATACGCAGTATTTT
>TRBV30|TRBJ1-2|-|-
CAWSTAPHVANGYTF
TGTGCCTGGAGTACAGCCCCCCACGTAGCGAATGGCTACACCTTC
>TRBV30|TRBJ1-4|-|TRBD1
CAWSGDRGQGEKLFF
TGTGCCTGGAGTGGGGACAGGGGGCAAGGGGAAAAACTGTTTTTT
>TRBV18|TRBJ2-1|-|TRBD1
CASSPTGTGDNEQFF
TGTGCCAGCTCACCTACCGGGACAGGGGACAATGAGCAGTTCTTC
>TRBV10-2|TRBJ2-5|-|-
CASTLAGGETQYF
TGCGCCAGCACCCTAGCAGGTGGGGAGACCCAGTACTTC
>TRBV7-9|TRBJ2-3|-|TRBD1
CASSVGQGIDTQYF
TGTGCCAGCAGCGTCGGACAGGGGATAGATACGCAGTATTTT
>TRBV4-2|TRBJ2-2|-|-
CASSITGSRELFF
TGTGCCAGCAGCATCACAGGGTCTAGGGAGCTGTTTTTT
>TRBV21-1|TRBJ1-2|-|-
CASSKSRPMNYGYTF
TGTGCCAGCAGCAAAAGCAGGCCGATGAACTATGGCTACACCTTC
>TRBV6-2/TRBV6-3|TRBJ1-1|-|TRBD1
CASSPPVGGKMNTEAFF
TGTGCCAGCAGTCCACCGGTAGGGGGCAAGATGAACACTGAAGCTTTCTTT
>TRBV7-9|TRBJ2-5|-|TRBD1
CASSQDRWETQYF
TGTGCCAGCAGCCAGGACAGGTGGGAGACCCAGTACTTC
>TRBV2|TRBJ1-6|-|-
CASSEILQGWGSPLHF
TGTGCCAGCAGTGAAATTCTACAGGGATGGGGTTCACCCCTCCACTTT
>TRBV5-4|TRBJ1-3|once|-
CASSLGGDSGNTIYF
TGTGCCAGCAGCTTGGGGGGGGACTCTGGAAACACCATATATTTT
>TRBV7-8|TRBJ1-5|-|-
CASSLTGKGGKPQHF
TGTGCCAGCAGCTTAACAGGAAAGGGAGGGAAGCCCCAGCATTTT
>TRBV28|TRBJ2-3|-|-
CASSPSSRAGPDTQYF
TGTGCCAGCAGCCCTTCCTCCCGGGCAGGGCCAGATACGCAGTATTTT
>TRBV4-2|TRBJ2-5|once|TRBD2
CASSQDQAGETQYF
TGTGCCAGCAGCCAAGATCAAGCGGGGGAGACCCAGTACTTC
>TRBV6-1|TRBJ2-5|-|-
CASSDLPNTVETQYF
TGTGCCAGCAGTGATTTGCCTAATACGGTAGAGACCCAGTACTTC
>TRBV18|TRBJ1-6|-|-
CASSPPGHRSSYNSPLHF
TGTGCCAGCTCACCACCTGGCCACCGGAGCTCCTATAATTCACCCCTCCACTTT
>TRBV7-2|TRBJ1-2|-|-
CASSPLGGRQAF
TGTGCCAGCAGCCCACTGGGGGGGAGACAGGCTTTC
>TRBV3-1/TRBV3-2|TRBJ1-4|-|TRBD1
CASSQGQGAREKLFF
TGTGCCAGCAGCCAGGGACAGGGGGCACGCGAAAAACTGTTTTTT
>TRBV9|TRBJ1-6|-|TRBD1
CASSSRGDSPLHF
TGTGCCAGCAGCTCCAGGGGGGATTCACCCCTCCACTTT
>TRBV29-1|TRBJ2-5|-|-
CSVLQGRTQYF
TGCAGCGTTTTGCAGGGGAGGACCCAGTACTTC
>TRBV7-9|TRBJ1-5|-|TRBD1
CASSLDRGHNQPQHF
TGTGCCAGCAGCTTAGACAGGGGGCACAATCAGCCCCAGCATTTT
>TRBV9|TRBJ1-1|few|-
CASSVEQGQTEAFF
TGTGCCAGCAGCGTAGAACAGGGTCAGACTGAAGCTTTCTTT
>TRBV5-6|TRBJ1-3|-|TRBD1
CASSVTGIGNTIYF
TGTGCCAGCAGCGTGACAGGGATTGGAAACACCATATATTTT
>TRBV27|TRBJ2-7|-|-
CASSLQGHPYEQYF
TGTGCCAGCAGTTTACAGGGGCATCCCTACGAGCAGTACTTC
>TRBV7-2|TRBJ2-3|-|TRBD2
CASSPGTRSMDTQYF
TGTGCCAGCAGCCCCGGGACTAGGAGTATGGATACGCAGTATTTT
>TRBV21-1|TRBJ1-5|-|-
CASSKGGSTGYSNQPQHF
TGTGCCAGCAGCAAAGGGGGGTCGACAGGATATAGCAATCAGCCCCAGCATTTT
>TRBV7-2|TRBJ1-4|once|-
CASSLEGRVKLFF
TGTGCCAGCAGCTTAGAGGGCAGGGTCAAACTGTTTTTT